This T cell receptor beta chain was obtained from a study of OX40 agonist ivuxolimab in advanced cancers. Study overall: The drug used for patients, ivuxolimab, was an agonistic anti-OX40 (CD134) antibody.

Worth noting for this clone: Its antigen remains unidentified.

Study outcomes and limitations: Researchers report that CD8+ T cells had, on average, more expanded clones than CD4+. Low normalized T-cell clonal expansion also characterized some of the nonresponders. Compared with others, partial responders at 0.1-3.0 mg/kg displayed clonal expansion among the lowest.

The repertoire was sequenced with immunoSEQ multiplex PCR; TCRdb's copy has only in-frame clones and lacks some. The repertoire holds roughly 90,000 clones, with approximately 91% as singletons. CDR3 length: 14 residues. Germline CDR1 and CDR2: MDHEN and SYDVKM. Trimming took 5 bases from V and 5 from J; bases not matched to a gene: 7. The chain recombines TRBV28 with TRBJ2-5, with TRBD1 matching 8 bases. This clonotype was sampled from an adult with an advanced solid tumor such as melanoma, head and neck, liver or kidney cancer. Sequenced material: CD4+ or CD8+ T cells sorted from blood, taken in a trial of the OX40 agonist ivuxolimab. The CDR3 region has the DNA TGTGCCAGCAGTAGTGCAGGGGGCGCGGAGACCCAGTACTTC. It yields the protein CASSSAGGAETQYF.